This T cell receptor beta chain was found in a study of cytomegalovirus exposure and HLA in healthy donors. The CDR3 extends over 15 amino acids. V lost 6 bases and J lost 4; bases outside the gene matches: 8. Germline V gene data show CDR1 as MNHEY and CDR2 as SVGAGI. The protocol was immunoSEQ multiplex PCR, while the TCRdb copy is restricted to in-frame clones and leaves out a portion. The repertoire consists of under 350,000 clones, with 86% occurring once and the leading ten covering 0.95% to 1.1%. The sequence derives from a woman younger than 35 in good health and CMV-seronegative. The rearrangement links TRBV6-5 to TRBJ1-2; 10 nucleotides match TRBD1. The sample was PBMCs. The CDR3 here is CASRRGTGAFYGYTF. CDR3 sequence (DNA): TGTGCCAGCAGGAGGGGGACAGGGGCCTTCTATGGCTACACCTTC.